The 25 T cell receptor beta chains listed next were all sequenced from one sample in a study of siplizumab effects on memory and regulatory T cells. The protocol was immunoSEQ multiplex PCR, while the TCRdb copy is restricted to in-frame clones and leaves out a portion. Here the sample spans over 85,000 clones, 90% to 95% being singletons. Sequencing was done on a sample of CD4+ T cells sorted from blood. These receptors were collected from a human donor in good health.

The V gene is TRBV11-2, the J gene TRBJ2-1, with D possibly matching TRBD2 (6 bases). The CDR3 totals 15 residues. Germline CDR1 and CDR2: SGHAT and FQNNGV. Trimming left V 5 bases short and J 10 bases short, with 21 bases between. The CDR3 DNA is TGTGCCAGCAGCGCCGGCAATTCTCGTAGCGGCGAGCAGTTCTTC. Amino acid sequence: CASSAGNSRSGEQFF.

This clone has a single count. This chain uses TRBV28 with TRBJ1-5; D remains unclear. The V gene's germline CDR1 is MDHEN and CDR2 SYDVKM. Trimming took 1 base from V and 3 from J, leaving 13 bases between them. The CDR3 runs to 16 residues. The CDR3, as DNA: TGTGCCAGCAGTTTATACTTCAGTAGTCTCAATCAGCCCCAGCATTTT. Translating gives CASSLYFSSLNQPQHF.

The V and J genes are TRBV14 and TRBJ2-5; no reliable D call. This CDR3 is built from 15 residues. Germline CDR1 is SGHDN and CDR2 is FVKESK. Trimming removed 4 bases at V and 4 bases at J, with 16 bases between. CDR3 nucleotides: TGTGCCAGCAGCCCCGTTCTTCCCCCGAGAGAGACCCAGTACTTC. It is translated as CASSPVLPPRETQYF.

This clone was picked up one time. The chain uses TRBV6-1 and TRBJ1-2, with D unresolved. The germline gives CDR1 MNHNS, CDR2 SASEGT. The CDR3 is 12 amino acids. V lost 6 bases and J lost 3, with 8 bases in between. CDR3 residues: CASRRRDYGYTF. Written as DNA, the CDR3 is TGTGCCAGCAGAAGGAGGGACTATGGCTACACCTTC.

The chain carries TRBV7-3 and TRBJ2-7; D is possibly TRBD2 (5 bases). The V end was cut by 5 bases, the J end by 8 bases, with 13 bases between. From germline, CDR1 is SGHTA and CDR2 FQGTGA. The CDR3 length is 12 residues. This CDR3 reads CASSLDLVKQYF. The DNA for the CDR3 is TGTGCCAGCAGCCTGGACTTAGTCAAGCAGTACTTC.

The V and J genes are TRBV7-9 and TRBJ1-2, with D unclear. The CDR3 is 13 residues long. Germline V gives CDR1 SEHNR, CDR2 FQNEAQ (reference sequence). V gave up 3 bases and J gave up 8 bases, with 13 bases separating them. DNA for the CDR3: TGTGCCAGCAGCTTGAAGGGTGATATCGGCTACACCTTC. It encodes CASSLKGDIGYTF.

The chain joins TRBV18 to TRBJ2-1; possible D gene TRBD2, 6 bases. This CDR3 spans 16 amino acids. Germline CDR1 KGHSH, CDR2 LQKENI. The V end lost 3 bases, the J end lost 9 bases, and 21 bases lay between the germline ends. This chain's CDR3 is CASSPSRGGIGIEQFF. CDR3 DNA: TGTGCCAGCTCACCGAGTCGGGGCGGGATCGGTATTGAGCAGTTCTTC. Full variable domain (missing parts from reference TRBV18 and TRBJ2-1): NAGVMQNPRHLVRRRGQEARLRCSPMKGHSHVYWYRQLPEEGLKFMVYLQKENIIDESGMPKERFSAEFPKEGPSILRIQQVVRGDSAAYFCASSPSRGGIGIEQFFGPGTRLTVL.

This sequence joins TRBV5-1 and TRBJ2-5; D assignment may be TRBD1 or TRBD2 (5 bases each). Germline V gives CDR1 SGHRS, CDR2 YFSETQ. This CDR3 spans 13 amino acids. V dropped 5 bases and J dropped 4 bases, with 12 bases sitting between them. The CDR3 reads CASRTGRRETQYF. In DNA, the CDR3 is TGCGCCAGCAGGACGGGACGGCGAGAGACCCAGTACTTC.

The genes are TRBV4-1 and TRBJ1-4; D unresolved. Deletions cut 5 bases from V and 8 bases from J, with 12 bases between. The CDR3 loop spans 13 amino acids. Germline-derived CDR1 and CDR2 are MGHRA and YSYEKL. The CDR3 is CASSKNAWEKLFF. The CDR3 coding sequence is TGCGCCAGCAGCAAGAACGCCTGGGAAAAACTGTTTTTT.

The chain has TRBV28 and TRBJ1-2; maybe TRBD1 (5 bases). This CDR3 spans 14 amino acids. Germline CDR1 MDHEN, CDR2 SYDVKM. The V end lost 6 bases, the J end lost 2 bases, and 13 bases lay between the germline ends. CDR3: CASRKRGENYGYTF. The DNA for the CDR3 is TGTGCCAGCAGAAAGAGGGGTGAGAACTATGGCTACACCTTC.

The gene calls are TRBV29-1 and TRBJ2-4, with TRBD1 matching over 7 bases. The J segment lost 1 base and the V segment lost 6 bases, leaving 6 bases of the junction unmatched. The germline CDR1 and CDR2 sequences are SQVTM and ANQGSEA. This CDR3 contains 14 residues. The CDR3 DNA is TGCAGCGTCAACAGGGGTGGCGCCAAAAACATTCAGTACTTC. As protein: CSVNRGGAKNIQYF.

The chain uses TRBV7-6 and TRBJ2-3, with 11 bases aligning to TRBD2. The CDR3 covers 18 residues. Trimming at V came to 5 bases and at J to 2 bases, leaving 12 bases not matched to a gene. From germline, CDR1 is SGHVS and CDR2 FNYEAQ. The CDR3: CASSLDILAGGYTDTQYF. In DNA form, the CDR3 reads TGTGCCAGCAGCCTAGATATCCTAGCGGGAGGCTACACAGATACGCAGTATTTT.

This chain joins TRBV6-6 and TRBJ2-2; D gene ambiguous. V was clipped by 8 bases and J by 4 bases, with 14 bases between them. From germline, CDR1 is MNHNY and CDR2 SVGAGI (reference sequence). CDR3 length equals 14 residues. CDR3 protein: CASSKGGGTGELFF. Written as DNA, the CDR3 is TGTGCCAGCTCTAAAGGTGGCGGCACCGGGGAGCTGTTTTTT.

The chain uses TRBV6-5 and TRBJ1-2, with D perhaps TRBD1 (6 bases). V was trimmed by 8 bases and J by 6 bases, leaving 13 bases between them. Germline V gene lookup returns CDR1 MNHEY and CDR2 SVGAGI. The CDR3 consists of 12 residues. CDR3 loop: CASSGGADGYTF. The CDR3 nucleotides are TGTGCCAGCTCTGGGGGCGCGGATGGCTACACCTTC.

V is TRBV27 and J is TRBJ1-4; no reliable D call. The V and J ends lost 3 bases and 4 bases respectively, with 6 bases between them. From germline, CDR1 is MNHEY and CDR2 SMNVEV (reference sequence). This CDR3 spans 13 amino acids. The CDR3 reads CASSFGGNEKLFF. In DNA, the CDR3 is TGTGCCAGCAGTTTTGGCGGTAATGAAAAACTGTTTTTT.

V gene TRBV19 combines with J gene TRBJ2-2, with unresolved D. The V gene's germline CDR1 is LNHDA and CDR2 SQIVND (reference sequence). The CDR3 loop spans 14 amino acids. The V and J ends lost 4 bases and 6 bases respectively, with 12 bases between them. The CDR3 reads CASSRGTESGELFF. The CDR3 DNA is TGTGCCAGTAGTAGGGGAACAGAGTCCGGGGAGCTGTTTTTT.

The chain links TRBV19 to TRBJ2-1; 10 nucleotides agree with TRBD1. J lost 9 bases, V lost 11 bases, and 16 bases had no gene match. The CDR3 extends over 15 amino acids. Germline-derived CDR1 and CDR2 are LNHDA and SQIVND (reference sequence). CDR3 nucleotides: TGTGCCTCGAGGAAGGGGACAGGGGACTTTGTTGAGCAGTTCTTC. Translated: CASRKGTGDFVEQFF.

The V gene is TRBV10-3, the J gene TRBJ2-2; TRBD2 agrees at 15 bases. Per germline, CDR1 ENHRY and CDR2 SYGVKD. Trimming at V came to 1 base and at J to 7 bases, leaving 4 bases not matched to a gene. The CDR3 is 17 residues long. CDR3 nucleotides: TGTGCCATCAGTGAGTTGGGACTAGCGGGAGGTGTCGGGGAGCTGTTTTTT. Encoded protein: CAISELGLAGGVGELFF.

The chain links TRBV28 to TRBJ1-1, with TRBD1 matching 7 bases. V lost 7 bases to trimming and J lost 4 bases; unmatched junction nucleotides: 6. This CDR3 is 13 amino acids long. Germline V CDR1 and CDR2: MDHEN, SYDVKM. Here the CDR3 reads CASKDRVITEAFF. DNA for the CDR3: TGTGCCAGCAAAGACAGGGTGATCACTGAAGCTTTCTTT.

Written as DNA, the CDR3 is TGTGCCAGTAGTATAGATCTAGAGAAAGCCCAGCATTTT. It yields the protein CASSIDLEKAQHF. V gene TRBV19 combines with J gene TRBJ1-5, with unresolved D. The CDR3 consists of 13 residues. From germline, CDR1 is LNHDA and CDR2 SQIVND (reference sequence). V lost 0 bases and J lost 11, with 11 bases in between.

This chain uses TRBV19 with TRBJ1-5; D possibly corresponds to TRBD1 (5 bases). V gave up 10 bases and J gave up 3 bases, with 13 bases separating them. The length of the CDR3 is 13 residues. Germline lookup yields CDR1 LNHDA and CDR2 SQIVND (reference sequence). The CDR3 DNA is TGTGCCACCGCCGACAGAGCCAATCAGCCCCAGCATTTT. Amino acid sequence: CATADRANQPQHF.

This clone occurred once. The V gene is TRBV5-1, the J gene TRBJ2-1, with TRBD2 identical over 8 bases. The CDR3 is 17 residues long. Per the germline V gene, CDR1 is SGHRS and CDR2 is YFSETQ. V dropped 3 bases and J dropped 0; count of bases not matched to a gene: 8. CDR3 amino acids: CASSSSGGLSSYNEQFF. The CDR3 DNA reads as TGCGCCAGCAGCTCGAGCGGGGGACTAAGCTCCTACAATGAGCAGTTCTTC.

The rearrangement links TRBV19 to TRBJ1-3, with D unclear. With 3 bases removed from V and 0 bases from J, the gap between germline ends came to 9 bases. CDR3 length: 15 amino acids. In germline, CDR1 is LNHDA, CDR2 SQIVND (reference sequence). The CDR3, as DNA: TGTGCCAGTAGTATCGCATCACGCTCTGGAAACACCATATATTTT. Translation: CASSIASRSGNTIYF.

The rearrangement links TRBV5-5 to TRBJ1-2, with a tentative D call TRBD1 (5 bases). The CDR3 is 15 residues long. The germline CDR1 and CDR2 sequences are SGHKS and YYEKEE (reference sequence). V lost 0 bases, J lost 4 bases, and 13 bases lay in between. CDR3 protein: CASSLAWGGTYGYTF. CDR3 nucleotides: TGTGCCAGCAGCTTGGCTTGGGGGGGAACCTATGGCTACACCTTC. The full variable domain, with the rest looked up from reference TRBV5-5 and TRBJ1-2, is DAGVTQSPTHLIKTRGQQVTLRCSPISGHKSVSWYQQVLGQGPQFIFQYYEKEERGRGNFPDRFSARQFPNYSSELNVNALLLGDSALYLCASSLAWGGTYGYTFGSGTRLTVV.

CDR3 protein: CASGTGANTEAFF. The CDR3 coding sequence is TGTGCCAGTGGAACCGGGGCGAACACTGAAGCTTTCTTT. This chain uses TRBV19 with TRBJ1-1; D might be TRBD1 (5 bases). Trimming left V 8 bases short and J 1 base short, with 11 bases between. Germline loops: CDR1 LNHDA, CDR2 SQIVND (reference sequence). This CDR3 has 13 residues.